The 13 T cell receptor beta chains in this list originate from one sample, sequenced in a study of early T cells in non-severe SARS-CoV-2 infection. Each CDR3 protein is one row after TCRdb ran MiXCR on the 5' RACE reads. The table has fewer than 35,000 distinct CDR3 sequences, about 10% seen once. Input material: whole blood. The receptor source for this set is an adult who was a healthcare worker with PCR-confirmed SARS-CoV-2 infection or an uninfected control (not recorded which).

V and J are TRBV24-1 and TRBJ1-4; 7 bases are shared with TRBD1. Germline values: CDR1 KGHDR, CDR2 SFDVKD. After removal of 4 bases from V and 8 bases from J, the junction contained 9 bases not matched to a gene. The length of the CDR3 is 15 residues. Here the CDR3 DNA reads TGTGCCACCAGTGAGTCGACAGGGAAGGAAGAAAAACTGTTTTTT. Its translation: CATSESTGKEEKLFF.

This clonotype was counted many times. V usage is TRBV6-2 or TRBV6-3 and J usage is TRBJ2-3; D is ambiguous. Trimming stripped 6 bases from V and 3 bases from J, with 19 bases between. From germline, CDR1 is MNHEY and CDR2 SVGEGT. The CDR3 has 16 residues. CDR3 nucleotides: TGTGCCAGCAGCCCCCGGATGCTAACATCAACAGATACGCAGTATTTT. This sequence encodes CASSPRMLTSTDTQYF.

The sample holds many counts of this clonotype. CDR3 in DNA: TGTGCCAGCAGTGATAAGGGACAGGGCCGTTCACCCCTCCACTTT. Amino acid sequence: CASSDKGQGRSPLHF. The V gene is TRBV2, the J gene TRBJ1-6; 9 positions agree with TRBD1. The CDR3 spans 15 residues. CDR1 is SNHLY, CDR2 FYNNEI, per germline. The V segment lost 3 bases and the J segment 9 bases; nucleotides outside the gene matches: 6. Supplemented by reference TRBV2 and TRBJ1-6, the full variable domain reads EPEVTQTPSHQVTQMGQEVILRCVPISNHLYFYWYRQILGQKVEFLVSFYNNEISEKSEIFDDQFSVERPDGSNFTLKIRSTKLEDSAMYFCASSDKGQGRSPLHFGNGTRLTVT.

A few counts support this clonotype. The chain uses TRBV20-1 and TRBJ1-5; D not certain. V lost 2 bases and J 4 bases, leaving 15 bases between the germline ends. From germline, CDR1 is DFQATT and CDR2 SNEGSKA (reference sequence). The CDR3 sequence is 15 residues long. The CDR3 loop reads CSARSPSVGNQPQHF. The CDR3 region has the DNA TGCAGTGCTAGATCGCCCTCCGTGGGGAATCAGCCCCAGCATTTT.

This clonotype was seen many times. The chain joins TRBV7-6 to TRBJ2-1, with 10 positions matching TRBD2. Germline V lookup: CDR1 SGHVS, CDR2 FNYEAQ. J lost 7 bases, V lost 1 base, and 7 bases had no gene match. The CDR3 is made up of 16 amino acids. CDR3 bases: TGTGCCAGCAGCTTAGGAGTTAGCGGGGGGTCAAATGAGCAGTTCTTC. Protein sequence: CASSLGVSGGSNEQFF.

This clonotype was seen repeatedly, ten times or more. The V call is TRBV29-1, the J call TRBJ2-5; 13 nucleotides line up with TRBD2. The CDR3 has 17 amino acids. CDR1 is SQVTM, CDR2 ANQGSEA, per germline. V was pared by 1 base and J by 3 bases, with 8 bases of the junction left unmatched. CDR3 residues: CSVEGRPGTSGEETQYF. The CDR3 DNA follows: TGCAGCGTTGAAGGAAGGCCCGGGACTAGCGGGGAAGAGACCCAGTACTTC.

Turning to this clonotype: Mismatch with germline at one junction end may stem from a read error. V and J are TRBV4-3 and TRBJ2-7; D is unresolved. CDR1 is LGHNA, CDR2 YSLEER, per germline. The CDR3 contains 11 residues. Here the CDR3 reads CANSHLYEQYF. CDR3 DNA: TGCGCCAACAGCCACCTTTACGAGCAGTACTTC.

In its sample, this clonotype was seen many times. The chain employs TRBV11-3 and TRBJ2-5; 9 bases align to TRBD2. Germline CDR1 reads SGHNT; CDR2 reads YENEEA. The CDR3 runs to 16 residues. The ends lost 5 bases at V and 1 base at J; junction bases unmatched: 8. The DNA of the CDR3 is TGTGCCAGCAGCACCCGAAATAGCGGGGGCCAAGAGACCCAGTACTTC. Protein product: CASSTRNSGGQETQYF.

In this sample, this clonotype turned up a few times. The chain uses TRBV4-3 and TRBJ2-1, with D possibly matching TRBD1 (6 bases). CDR3 length: 15 residues. Trimming removed 2 bases from V and 6 bases from J, with 14 bases in between. The germline V gene encodes CDR1 LGHNA and CDR2 YSLEER. In DNA form, the CDR3 reads TGCGCCAGCAGCCAAATCAACAGGGCCGGCAATGAGCAGTTCTTC. This codes for CASSQINRAGNEQFF.

This clonotype was counted between two and nine times. The chain employs TRBV9 and TRBJ2-1; no reliable D call. Germline CDR1 reads SGDLS; CDR2 reads YYNGEE. The CDR3 has 13 amino acids. V was pared by 4 bases and J by 6 bases, with 11 bases between. For the CDR3, the DNA is TGTGCCAGCAGCCCCGGGTCGGCCAATGAGCAGTTCTTC. As protein: CASSPGSANEQFF.

In its sample, this clonotype was seen many times. This rearrangement joins TRBV30 to TRBJ2-1; TRBD1 matches at 9 bases. The CDR3 consists of 15 residues. The J segment lost 7 bases and the V segment lost 4 bases, leaving 11 bases of the junction unmatched. CDR1 is GTSNPN, CDR2 SVGIG, per germline (reference sequence). The CDR3 here is CAWKRRDRVINEQFF. The CDR3 nucleotides read TGTGCCTGGAAGAGGAGGGACAGGGTCATAAATGAGCAGTTCTTC. Looking up the rest from reference TRBV30 and TRBJ2-1 gives the full variable domain: SQTIHQWPATLVQPVGSPLSLECTVEGTSNPNLYWYRQAAGRGLQLLFYSVGIGQISSEVPQNLSASRPQDRQFILSSKKLLLSDSGFYLCAWKRRDRVINEQFFGPGTRLTVL.

This clonotype was observed at least ten times. The rearrangement joins TRBV11-2 to TRBJ1-6; 9 bases are shared with TRBD1. Trimming at V came to 5 bases and at J to 7 bases, leaving 6 bases not matched to a gene. Germline V CDR1 and CDR2: SGHAT, FQNNGV. CDR3 length: 15 residues. The CDR3 protein is CASSETGQGNSPLHF. In nucleotides, the CDR3 is TGTGCCAGCAGCGAGACTGGACAGGGGAATTCACCCCTCCACTTT.

This clonotype was found many times. The chain uses TRBV7-3 and TRBJ1-1; 7 positions agree with TRBD1. The CDR3 length is 14 residues. CDR1 SGHTA and CDR2 FQGTGA come from the germline V gene. The junction had 3 bases not matched to a gene; V was cut back by 1 base and J by 4 bases. CDR3 DNA sequence: TGTGCCAGCAGCTTAAGGCCAGGGGGCACTGAAGCTTTCTTT. Protein sequence: CASSLRPGGTEAFF.